This T cell receptor (beta chain) was recovered during a study of blood T cell repertoires in COVID-19. Study as a whole: The study drew acute and convalescent COVID-19 samples from the United States, Italy and Spain. In each case, the material was cDNA or gDNA derived from T cells, B-cell-depleted T cells, or PBMCs.

In the study's own analysis: Nucleated cell number was recorded as an estimate derived from reference gene primer amplification. TCRdb's table, derived via immunoSEQ multiplex PCR, lists solely in-frame clones and lacks some. For V, J and clone size, that table is used; D and trimming come from the DNA. The sample includes approximately 250,000 clones, approximately 84% seen only once; the top ten take roughly 8.6%. Trimming removed 2 bases from V and 11 bases from J, with 12 bases in between. CDR3 length: 12 amino acids. Germline CDR1 reads LNHDA; CDR2 reads SQIVND (reference sequence). The chain uses TRBV19 and TRBJ1-1; no reliable D call. Specimen: peripheral blood. The receptor comes from a human donor in a cohort sampled during active COVID-19. The CDR3 nucleotides read TGTGCCAGTAGTATAAACAGCCCTGGGGCTTTCTTT. Amino acid sequence: CASSINSPGAFF.